These T cell receptor beta chains were read from a single sample in a study of cytomegalovirus exposure and HLA in healthy donors. Clones were sequenced by immunoSEQ multiplex PCR, and TCRdb holds only the in-frame ones, with some missing. The profile shows roughly 150,000 clones, roughly 10% of them singletons. Source material: PBMCs. These receptors originate from a male donor in good health and CMV-seronegative. CDR3s include the opening cysteine and the closing phenylalanine or tryptophan. D genes are given only for firm matches. For some rows the clone size is stated as once, few or many, or as a class when expanded; others skip it.

size: .; length: 13; J: TRBJ2-5; V: TRBV10-3; D: .; CDR3: CASRNIRQETQYF; DNA: TGTGCCAGCAGGAATATAAGACAAGAGACGCAGTACTTC
size: few; length: 15; J: TRBJ2-7; V: TRBV7-2; D: .; CDR3: CASSHRQASSYEQYF; DNA: TGTGCCAGCAGCCACAGACAGGCCAGCTCCTACGAGCAGTACTTC
size: few; length: 13; J: TRBJ1-1; V: TRBV2; D: .; CDR3: CASAFRGHTEAFF; DNA: TGTGCCAGCGCATTCAGGGGCCACACTGAAGCTTTCTTT
size: .; length: 16; J: TRBJ1-2; V: TRBV7-2; D: TRBD1; CDR3: CASSLGRDRVSYGYTF; DNA: TGTGCCAGCAGCTTGGGTCGGGACAGGGTGAGCTATGGCTACACCTTC
size: .; length: 16; J: TRBJ2-1; V: TRBV11-3; D: TRBD2; CDR3: CASSISSGSVGNEQFF; DNA: TGTGCCAGCAGCATCTCTAGCGGGAGTGTAGGAAATGAGCAGTTCTTC
size: .; length: 15; J: TRBJ2-7; V: TRBV28; D: .; CDR3: CASRNSGPGTYEQYF; DNA: TGTGCCAGCAGGAACTCGGGCCCGGGGACCTACGAGCAGTACTTC
size: .; length: 16; J: TRBJ2-1; V: TRBV4-1; D: .; CDR3: CASSPLTGNPYNEQFF; DNA: TGCGCCAGCAGCCCCTTAACAGGGAATCCCTACAATGAGCAGTTCTTC
size: few; length: 14; J: TRBJ2-7; V: TRBV5-6; D: .; CDR3: CASSLQGHLYEQYF; DNA: TGTGCCAGCAGCTTACAGGGACACCTCTACGAGCAGTACTTC
size: few; length: 18; J: TRBJ1-5; V: TRBV15; D: .; CDR3: CATSSRSRTVFSNQPQHF; DNA: TGTGCCACCAGCAGCCGTTCTAGGACAGTCTTTAGCAATCAGCCCCAGCATTTT
size: .; length: 13; J: TRBJ1-1; V: TRBV6-1; D: .; CDR3: CASSNGGGTEAFF; DNA: TGTGCCAGCAGTAACGGGGGAGGCACTGAAGCTTTCTTT